The 23 T cell receptor beta chains below were found in one sample sequenced in a study of glioma-infiltrating T cells after dendritic cell vaccination. Repertoires were generated with immunoSEQ multiplex PCR, while TCRdb's copy carries only in-frame clones and drops some. The sample carries about 25,000 clones, roughly 91% recorded once. The time point was: after dendritic cell vaccination, including at tumor progression/relapse. The source material was blood, sampled after dendritic cell vaccination. The source of these receptors is a human donor with glioblastoma.

V is TRBV11-2 and J is TRBJ2-1, with 10 bases fitting TRBD1. With 4 bases clipped from V and 5 bases from J, the junction kept 11 bases outside the gene matches. Germline CDR1 SGHAT, CDR2 FQNNGV. The CDR3 covers 17 residues. Written as DNA, the CDR3 is TGTGCCAGCAGCTCCCGAACCGGGACAGGGGCCCACAATGAGCAGTTCTTC. This encodes CASSSRTGTGAHNEQFF.

J is TRBJ1-2 and V is TRBV6-5; TRBD1 matches 8 bases. The CDR3 length is 16 residues. Germline V gives CDR1 MNHEY, CDR2 SVGAGI. J was trimmed by 1 base and V by 4 bases; bases with no gene match: 8. The CDR3 DNA follows: TGTGCCAGCAGTTTATCAGGGGGCTTCTTTAACTATGGCTACACCTTC. Residues: CASSLSGGFFNYGYTF.

This sequence joins TRBV2 and TRBJ2-7; maybe TRBD1 (5 bases). Trimming shortened V by 3 bases and J by 2 bases, and 11 bases separated the two germline ends. The CDR3 is 14 amino acids. Germline lookup yields CDR1 SNHLY and CDR2 FYNNEI. In DNA form, the CDR3 reads TGTGCCAGCAGTGACCAGGGTTTCACCTACGAGCAGTACTTC. This translates into CASSDQGFTYEQYF.

The J gene is TRBJ2-7, the V gene TRBV2; possible D gene TRBD1, 6 bases. The CDR3 has 14 amino acids. Between the trimmed V and J ends, which lost 3 bases and 4 bases, there was a span of 13 bases. CDR1 and CDR2 from the germline V gene are SNHLY and FYNNEI. The CDR3 loop reads CASSERGSMYEQYF. The CDR3 DNA is TGTGCCAGCAGTGAGAGGGGGAGTATGTACGAGCAGTACTTC.

V and J are TRBV30 and TRBJ1-5, with a possible D match to TRBD1 (6 bases). V lost 0 bases, J lost 4 bases, and 10 bases lay in between. CDR3 length equals 14 residues. CDR1 and CDR2 from the germline V gene are GTSNPN and SVGIG (reference sequence). CDR3 DNA: TGTGCCTGGAGTGTTACAGGGCGAAATCAGCCCCAGCATTTT. Translated: CAWSVTGRNQPQHF.

In this sample, this clone turned up once. This chain joins TRBV2 and TRBJ1-1; TRBD1 agrees at 10 bases. Germline V CDR1 and CDR2: SNHLY, FYNNEI. V was clipped by 7 bases and J by 0 bases; unmatched bases: 5. The CDR3 is 15 residues long. The CDR3 DNA reads as TGTGCCAGCATATTGACAGGGGGCGTGAACACTGAAGCTTTCTTT. As protein: CASILTGGVNTEAFF.

V and J are TRBV7-2 and TRBJ2-3; 8 positions match TRBD2. CDR3 length equals 16 residues. After removal of 4 bases from V and 5 bases from J, the junction contained 11 bases not matched to a gene. In germline, CDR1 is SGHTA, CDR2 FQGNSA. CDR3 coding DNA: TGTGCCAGCAGCTCCCCAGCGGGGGCCCGTGGAGATACGCAGTATTTT. Its translation is CASSSPAGARGDTQYF.

The chain is built from TRBV18 and TRBJ1-5; no clear D. Trimming pared 6 bases from V and 4 bases from J, leaving 10 bases between. The CDR3 is 13 residues long. The germline V gene encodes CDR1 KGHSH and CDR2 LQKENI. The CDR3 protein is CASSPDKNQPQHF. CDR3 nucleotide sequence: TGTGCCAGCTCTCCCGACAAAAATCAGCCCCAGCATTTT.

J is TRBJ1-1 and V is TRBV6-5; TRBD1 agrees at 9 bases. With 4 bases clipped from V and 4 bases from J, the junction kept 1 base outside the gene matches. Germline V gives CDR1 MNHEY, CDR2 SVGAGI. The CDR3 consists of 13 residues. CDR3 DNA: TGTGCCAGCAGTTTGGGACAGGGCACTGAAGCTTTCTTT. It specifies CASSLGQGTEAFF.

This chain joins TRBV7-9 and TRBJ2-5; a possible D gene is TRBD2 (6 bases). Germline V CDR1 and CDR2: SEHNR, FQNEAQ (reference sequence). The CDR3 runs to 14 residues. Trimming pared 0 bases from V and 2 bases from J, leaving 7 bases between. CDR3 sequence reads: CASSLASGQETQYF. The CDR3 DNA reads as TGTGCCAGCAGCTTAGCGAGCGGGCAAGAGACCCAGTACTTC.

The chain is built from TRBV29-1 and TRBJ1-2, with TRBD1 matching 7 bases. Trimming took 6 bases from V and 8 from J; bases not matched to a gene: 6. This CDR3 spans 11 amino acids. Germline V gives CDR1 SQVTM, CDR2 ANQGSEA. CDR3 bases: TGCAGCGTACGAGGGGGCGGGGGCTACACCTTC. Its translation is CSVRGGGGYTF.

The rearrangement uses TRBV18 and TRBJ2-2; 9 bases fit TRBD1. Per germline, CDR1 KGHSH and CDR2 LQKENI. The CDR3 extends over 15 amino acids. With 8 bases clipped from V and 5 bases from J, the junction kept 9 bases outside the gene matches. The CDR3 nucleotides are TGTGCCAGCCCAGCACAGGGACAGGGAACCGGGGAGCTGTTTTTT. This codes for CASPAQGQGTGELFF.

The V gene is TRBV7-9, the J gene TRBJ2-3, with D possibly TRBD2 on 5 matching bases. Germline lookup yields CDR1 SEHNR and CDR2 FQNEAQ (reference sequence). This CDR3 contains 13 residues. V was pared by 3 bases and J by 2 bases, with 6 bases between. The CDR3 DNA reads TGTGCCAGCAGCTTGGACTCCACAGATACGCAGTATTTT. Translated, it gives CASSLDSTDTQYF. Drawing the rest from reference TRBV7-9 and TRBJ2-3, the complete variable domain is DTGVSQNPRHKITKRGQNVTFRCDPISEHNRLYWYRQTLGQGPEFLTYFQNEAQLEKSRLLSDRFSAERPKGSFSTLEIQRTEQGDSAMYLCASSLDSTDTQYFGPGTRLTVL.

The V and J genes are TRBV2 and TRBJ1-1; unclear D gene. The V end lost 7 bases, the J end lost 1 base, and 13 bases lay between the germline ends. Germline loops: CDR1 SNHLY, CDR2 FYNNEI. The CDR3 extends over 14 amino acids. The CDR3 bases are TGTGCCAGCATTAGCCGGAGAGGGAACACTGAAGCTTTCTTT. Protein sequence: CASISRRGNTEAFF. The full variable domain, rest sourced from reference TRBV2 and TRBJ1-1, is EPEVTQTPSHQVTQMGQEVILRCVPISNHLYFYWYRQILGQKVEFLVSFYNNEISEKSEIFDDQFSVERPDGSNFTLKIRSTKLEDSAMYFCASISRRGNTEAFFGQGTRLTVV.

This clone was observed a single time. This chain links TRBV7-9 with TRBJ2-1, with a weak D call TRBD1 (6 bases). Trimming left V 5 bases short and J 3 bases short, with 11 bases between. CDR1 SEHNR and CDR2 FQNEAQ come from the germline V gene (reference sequence). CDR3 length equals 14 residues. The CDR3 bases are TGTGCCAGCAGCCCCCGGGACAACTACAATGAGCAGTTCTTC. Translating gives CASSPRDNYNEQFF.

The chain has TRBV2 and TRBJ1-2, with 11 bases aligning to TRBD1. The V gene's germline CDR1 is SNHLY and CDR2 FYNNEI. Unmatched junction bases numbered 10, after V lost 3 bases and J lost 4 bases. The CDR3 covers 17 residues. The CDR3 spells CASSDPRGQGGGYGYTF. The CDR3 DNA reads TGTGCCAGCAGTGATCCTAGGGGACAGGGGGGAGGCTATGGCTACACCTTC.

This clone is a singleton in its sample. The rearrangement uses TRBV27 and TRBJ1-2, with 7 bases fitting TRBD1. Germline values: CDR1 MNHEY, CDR2 SMNVEV (reference sequence). CDR3 size: 13 residues. Trimming removed 6 bases from V and 7 bases from J; junction bases left unmatched: 8. The CDR3 DNA reads as TGTGCCAGCAGCACGACAGGGTCTTCTGGCTACACCTTC. The encoded protein is CASSTTGSSGYTF.

This clone was detected only once. The genes are TRBV19 and TRBJ2-4; D not resolved. The ends were cut back, 10 bases at V and 1 base at J, with 8 bases in the middle. From germline, CDR1 is LNHDA and CDR2 SQIVND (reference sequence). The CDR3 spans 12 residues. Here the CDR3 reads CATAEAKNIQYF. In DNA, the CDR3 is TGTGCCACCGCGGAGGCCAAAAACATTCAGTACTTC. The variable domain in full, completed from reference TRBV19 and TRBJ2-4, reads DGGITQSPKYLFRKEGQNVTLSCEQNLNHDAMYWYRQDPGQGLRLIYYSQIVNDFQKGDIAEGYSVSREKKESFPLTVTSAQKNPTAFYLCATAEAKNIQYFGAGTRLSVL.

This chain uses TRBV10-3 with TRBJ1-5, with TRBD1 matching over 8 bases. The CDR3 contains 13 residues. Germline loops: CDR1 ENHRY, CDR2 SYGVKD. After removal of 10 bases from V and 5 bases from J, the junction contained 7 bases not matched to a gene. In DNA form, the CDR3 reads TGTGCCACAGGACAGGGAGGAGATCAGCCCCAGCATTTT. Protein product: CATGQGGDQPQHF.

The chain is built from TRBV11-3 and TRBJ2-7, with TRBD1 identical over 7 bases. Germline lookup yields CDR1 SGHNT and CDR2 YENEEA. The V segment lost 9 bases and the J segment 3 bases; nucleotides outside the gene matches: 11. The CDR3 is 14 amino acids. CDR3 region: CARKGWGQFYEQYF. The CDR3 nucleotides read TGTGCCAGGAAAGGGTGGGGACAGTTCTACGAGCAGTACTTC.

The chain links TRBV4-1 to TRBJ1-2; D unclear. This CDR3 is built from 14 residues. Trimming removed 0 bases from V and 4 bases from J, with 9 bases in between. Germline V gene data show CDR1 as MGHRA and CDR2 as YSYEKL. The CDR3 sequence is CASSQDWPAYGYTF. CDR3 in DNA: TGCGCCAGCAGCCAAGATTGGCCTGCCTATGGCTACACCTTC.

The chain combines TRBV6-6 with TRBJ1-1; D gene uncertain. This CDR3 is built from 12 residues. CDR1 is MNHNY, CDR2 SVGAGI, per germline (reference sequence). V was trimmed by 3 bases and J by 0 bases, leaving 2 bases between them. The CDR3 protein is CASSYMNTEAFF. The CDR3 DNA sequence: TGTGCCAGCAGTTATATGAACACTGAAGCTTTCTTT.

The chain recombines TRBV5-4 with TRBJ1-1; TRBD1 might be the D (6 bases). The V gene's germline CDR1 is SGHNT and CDR2 YYREEE (reference sequence). V was clipped by 3 bases and J by 12 bases, with 18 bases between them. This CDR3 is built from 13 residues. The CDR3 spells CASSWGHIPRPFF. The CDR3 coding sequence is TGTGCCAGCAGCTGGGGACACATCCCGCGCCCTTTCTTT.